This T cell receptor (beta chain) was documented in a study of chemoradiotherapy in HPV16-positive cancers. General observations from the study: HPV-specific T cells were functionally defined from only a couple of HPV16-positive patients.

Sequencing used immunoSEQ multiplex PCR; TCRdb keeps in-frame clones, though not all of them. The table has fewer than 6,500 clones, about 88% seen once. As to this clone: Its cognate antigen is unknown.

The CDR3 is 13 residues long. Germline CDR1 and CDR2: MDHEN and SYDVKM. With 3 bases removed from V and 8 bases from J, the gap between germline ends came to 13 bases. The clonotype was recovered from a human donor with HPV-associated anogenital cancer. This chain uses TRBV28 with TRBJ1-2; perhaps TRBD1 as D (5 bases). This material consisted of tumor tissue, taken from a patient who underwent chemoradiotherapy. CDR3 nucleotide sequence: TGTGCCAGCAGTTTCGGGACCGCGGGGGGCTACACCTTC. As protein: CASSFGTAGGYTF.